These 28 T cell receptor beta chains share one sample of origin, sequenced in a study of OX40 agonist ivuxolimab in advanced cancers. Assay: immunoSEQ multiplex PCR; the TCRdb copy retains only in-frame clones and omits some. The sample gives 61,000 or so clones, 86% of which show up once; roughly 1.2% is in the top ten. The source was CD4+ or CD8+ T cells sorted from blood, collected in a trial of the OX40 agonist ivuxolimab. Every receptor here comes from an adult with an advanced solid tumor such as melanoma, head and neck, liver or kidney cancer.

This clone occurred once. The chain combines TRBV27 with TRBJ1-4; 8 bases are shared with TRBD1. V lost 1 base to trimming and J lost 8 bases; unmatched junction nucleotides: 3. Per germline, CDR1 MNHEY and CDR2 SMNVEV (reference sequence). CDR3 length equals 14 residues. DNA of the CDR3: TGTGCCAGCAGTTTATTGGACAGGGCAGAAAAACTGTTTTTT. As protein: CASSLLDRAEKLFF.

This chain links TRBV6-1 with TRBJ1-2; TRBD1 is a possible D gene (6 bases). The V gene lost 4 bases and the J gene lost 7 bases, with 19 bases spanning the gap. Per germline, CDR1 MNHNS and CDR2 SASEGT. The CDR3 contains 15 residues. The CDR3 DNA follows: TGTGCCAGCAGTGGCCGGGACACTTTTATGAGTGGCTACACCTTC. It yields the protein CASSGRDTFMSGYTF.

This clone has a single count. The genes are TRBV5-5 and TRBJ1-2; tentatively, D is TRBD1 (6 bases). V was cut by 3 bases and J by 0 bases, with 15 bases left in between. Germline CDR1 reads SGHKS; CDR2 reads YYEKEE (reference sequence). This CDR3 is 16 amino acids long. In DNA, the CDR3 is TGTGCCAGCAGCTACCGGGACACCTTGACTAACTATGGCTACACCTTC. Translating it yields CASSYRDTLTNYGYTF.

The rearrangement uses TRBV7-2 and TRBJ2-5, with D possibly TRBD1 on 6 matching bases. CDR3 length equals 13 residues. CDR1 and CDR2 from the germline V gene are SGHTA and FQGNSA. V was cut by 5 bases and J by 4 bases, with 11 bases left in between. The chain's CDR3 is CASSLGRGETQYF. For the CDR3, the DNA is TGTGCCAGCAGCCTCGGCAGGGGAGAGACCCAGTACTTC.

The V gene is TRBV6-5, the J gene TRBJ1-5, with D unclear. V lost 5 bases and J 3 bases, leaving 11 bases between the germline ends. The germline V gene has CDR1 MNHEY and CDR2 SVGAGI. The CDR3 runs to 14 residues. The CDR3 region is CASSDEGHNQPQHF. The CDR3 DNA follows: TGTGCCAGCAGTGACGAGGGTCACAATCAGCCCCAGCATTTT.

In this sample, this clone is medium-sized. The rearrangement joins TRBV7-8 to TRBJ1-2; 7 bases are shared with TRBD1. The V gene's germline CDR1 is SGHVS and CDR2 FQNEAQ. Losses at the gene ends were 1 base for V and 0 bases for J; bases not matched to a gene: 14. This CDR3 region has 19 residues. CDR3 amino acids: CASSLVAGDSTIANYGYTF. The CDR3 bases are TGTGCCAGCAGCTTAGTTGCGGGGGACAGCACCATAGCTAACTATGGCTACACCTTC.

J is TRBJ1-2 and V is TRBV2; 10 nucleotides match TRBD1. The germline V gene encodes CDR1 SNHLY and CDR2 FYNNEI. Trimming took 4 bases from V and 4 from J; bases not matched to a gene: 0. The CDR3 runs 13 residues. The CDR3: CASSGTGGYGYTF. The CDR3 bases are TGTGCCAGCAGTGGGACAGGGGGCTATGGCTACACCTTC.

This chain uses TRBV7-2 with TRBJ1-1, with D perhaps matching TRBD1 (6 bases). V shed 2 bases and J shed 0 bases, with 10 bases lying between them. Germline V gene data show CDR1 as SGHTA and CDR2 as FQGNSA. The CDR3 has 15 residues. CDR3 nucleotides: TGTGCCAGCAGCTTATTTCAGGGGATGAACACTGAAGCTTTCTTT. Translated, it gives CASSLFQGMNTEAFF.

In this sample, this clone is medium-sized. The V gene is TRBV5-6, the J gene TRBJ1-1; D is ambiguous. Deletions cut 4 bases from V and 10 bases from J, with 14 bases between. The CDR3 is made up of 12 amino acids. CDR1 and CDR2 (germline): SGHDT, YYEEEE. For the CDR3, the DNA is TGTGCCAGCAGCCTAATGAGGCAAGGAGCTTTCTTT. The encoded protein is CASSLMRQGAFF.

This clone has just one count. This chain uses TRBV29-1 with TRBJ1-2; D call uncertain. Germline V gives CDR1 SQVTM, CDR2 ANQGSEA. The CDR3 spans 12 residues. The CDR3 coding sequence is TGCACCATACGCGGTGGGATCTATGGCTACACCTTC. Its translation: CTIRGGIYGYTF.

This clone came up a few times. This chain connects TRBV2 to TRBJ2-5; D is perhaps TRBD1 or TRBD2 (7 bases each). The CDR3 sequence is 11 residues long. V was cut by 5 bases and J by 10 bases, with 11 bases left in between. In germline, CDR1 is SNHLY, CDR2 FYNNEI. CDR3 sequence reads: CASSPRGGQYF. In DNA, the CDR3 is TGTGCCAGCAGTCCCAGGGGGGGCCAGTACTTC.

Only one count was recorded for this clone. This sequence joins TRBV19 and TRBJ2-3, with 10 bases identical to TRBD2. Germline lookup yields CDR1 LNHDA and CDR2 SQIVND (reference sequence). This CDR3 spans 17 amino acids. The J segment lost 4 bases and the V segment lost 3 bases, leaving 10 bases of the junction unmatched. CDR3 sequence: CASSIYSSGGNADTQYF. The DNA of the CDR3 is TGTGCCAGTAGTATTTATTCTAGCGGGGGCAACGCAGATACGCAGTATTTT.

The chain has TRBV27 and TRBJ2-7; D is perhaps TRBD1 (5 bases). The CDR3 is 14 amino acids. Germline V CDR1 and CDR2: MNHEY, SMNVEV (reference sequence). With 3 bases removed from V and 4 bases from J, the gap between germline ends came to 13 bases. The CDR3 bases are TGTGCCAGCAGTTTCCTTGGTCAGGGTTACGAGCAGTACTTC. It encodes CASSFLGQGYEQYF.

The table lists this clone with a count of one. The chain is built from TRBV6-1 and TRBJ1-5; the D is unclear. The CDR3 extends over 15 amino acids. Per the germline V gene, CDR1 is MNHNS and CDR2 is SASEGT. V shed 5 bases and J shed 0 bases, with 11 bases lying between them. CDR3 amino acids: CASSNAGYSNQPQHF. CDR3 sequence (DNA): TGTGCCAGCAGTAATGCAGGTTATAGCAATCAGCCCCAGCATTTT.

The chain has TRBV27 and TRBJ2-3; D may be TRBD1 (6 bases). Germline-derived CDR1 and CDR2 are MNHEY and SMNVEV (reference sequence). The ends were cut back, 0 bases at V and 0 bases at J, with 10 bases in the middle. This CDR3 is 16 amino acids long. CDR3: CASSLSQGLSTDTQYF. The CDR3 region has the DNA TGTGCCAGCAGTTTATCTCAGGGGCTCAGCACAGATACGCAGTATTTT.

This chain links TRBV19 with TRBJ1-2, with D possibly matching TRBD1 (6 bases). V shed 4 bases and J shed 3 bases, with 12 bases lying between them. CDR1 and CDR2 from the germline V gene are LNHDA and SQIVND (reference sequence). This CDR3 contains 14 residues. CDR3 sequence reads: CASSTRTEDYGYTF. Written as DNA, the CDR3 is TGTGCCAGTAGTACCCGGACAGAGGACTATGGCTACACCTTC.

The genes are TRBV18 and TRBJ1-2; 7 nucleotides agree with TRBD1. CDR3 length equals 15 residues. V was clipped by 3 bases and J by 2 bases; unmatched bases: 6. Germline CDR1 KGHSH, CDR2 LQKENI. CDR3 residues: CASSPRQGGNYGYTF. The CDR3 DNA sequence: TGTGCCAGCTCACCTAGACAGGGAGGAAACTATGGCTACACCTTC.

The rearrangement links TRBV2 to TRBJ1-2; 11 bases are shared with TRBD1. This CDR3 region has 16 residues. Germline V lookup: CDR1 SNHLY, CDR2 FYNNEI. V shed 8 bases, J shed 0 bases, and the junction held 8 bases outside the gene matches. The CDR3 DNA reads as TGTGCCAGCTGGACAGGGGGCATCCGAGCTAACTATGGCTACACCTTC. Translation: CASWTGGIRANYGYTF.

The chain joins TRBV7-9 to TRBJ2-6; no definite D call. The V end lost 3 bases, the J end lost 2 bases, and 8 bases lay between the germline ends. Germline V CDR1 and CDR2: SEHNR, FQNEAQ (reference sequence). This CDR3 is 15 amino acids long. DNA for the CDR3: TGTGCCAGCAGCTTGGATGGGGCTGGGGCCAACGTCCTGACTTTC. Translated, it gives CASSLDGAGANVLTF.

This chain joins TRBV28 and TRBJ2-5; the match to TRBD2 covers 9 bases. The CDR3 loop spans 14 amino acids. CDR1 MDHEN and CDR2 SYDVKM come from the germline V gene. Trimming cost V 6 bases and J 5 bases; bases outside gene matches: 7. CDR3 nucleotides: TGTGCCAGCAGACATTTAGCGGGGGCTGAGACCCAGTACTTC. It yields the protein CASRHLAGAETQYF.

The CDR3 loop is CASSPTGTGTLRYTF. The CDR3 nucleotides read TGTGCCAGTAGTCCCACCGGGACAGGGACCCTCCGCTACACCTTC. This sequence joins TRBV19 and TRBJ1-2, with TRBD1 matching 9 bases. The V and J ends lost 5 bases and 9 bases, in that order; junction bases with no gene match: 13. The CDR3 has 15 residues. CDR1 is LNHDA and CDR2 is SQIVND in the germline V gene (reference sequence).

This chain joins TRBV5-1 and TRBJ2-3, with D possibly matching TRBD1 (5 bases). The CDR3 has 11 amino acids. The germline V and J ends were trimmed by 0 bases and 11 bases, with 7 bases remaining between them. Germline assignment: CDR1 SGHRS and CDR2 YFSETQ. The CDR3 DNA follows: TGCGCCAGCAGCTTGGGAGGACAGCAGTATTTT. Its translation is CASSLGGQQYF.

The rearrangement links TRBV6-5 to TRBJ1-5, with 8 positions matching TRBD1. Germline CDR1 is MNHEY and CDR2 is SVGAGI. Germline trimming cut 6 bases from V and 2 bases from J; bases unmatched to any gene: 6. The CDR3 length is 15 residues. The DNA of the CDR3 is TGTGCCAGCAGGTCAGGGGGCCCGGGCAATCAGCCCCAGCATTTT. Translation gives CASRSGGPGNQPQHF.

The CDR3 region has the DNA TGTGCCAGCAGCTTAGGGGGCAGATCAAACACTGAAGCTTTCTTT. It specifies CASSLGGRSNTEAFF. The V and J genes are TRBV13 and TRBJ1-1; D is unclear. V lost 0 bases and J 2 bases, leaving 10 bases between the germline ends. The germline V gene has CDR1 PRHDT and CDR2 FYEKMQ (reference sequence). The CDR3 spans 15 residues.

This clone has more than one count but fewer than ten. This chain's CDR3 is CASSKRGALGEKLFF. As DNA, the CDR3 is TGTGCCAGCAGCAAGAGAGGGGCGCTGGGGGAAAAACTGTTTTTT. The rearrangement joins TRBV6-1 to TRBJ1-4; perhaps TRBD1 as D (5 bases). CDR3 length equals 15 residues. V lost 6 bases to trimming and J lost 8 bases, with 19 bases between them. Germline V gene lookup returns CDR1 MNHNS and CDR2 SASEGT.

The chain joins TRBV7-8 to TRBJ2-5, with D tentatively TRBD1 or TRBD2 (6 bases each). Trimming took 0 bases from V and 1 from J, leaving 9 bases between them. CDR3 size: 15 residues. CDR1 SGHVS and CDR2 FQNEAQ come from the germline V gene. The CDR3 region has the DNA TGTGCCAGCAGCTTAGCAGGGGGGATCCAAGAGACCCAGTACTTC. As protein: CASSLAGGIQETQYF.

This clone was counted a few times. The chain combines TRBV9 with TRBJ2-3; D remains unclear. The CDR3 has 12 amino acids. The germline V gene has CDR1 SGDLS and CDR2 YYNGEE. V shed 0 bases and J shed 6 bases, with 5 bases lying between them. Here the CDR3 reads CASSVGVDTQYF. DNA of the CDR3: TGTGCCAGCAGCGTAGGGGTGGATACGCAGTATTTT.

V gene TRBV7-7 combines with J gene TRBJ2-2; D possibly corresponds to TRBD2 (6 bases). Trimming took 5 bases from V and 2 from J, leaving 21 bases between them. Germline CDR1 and CDR2: SSHAT and FNYEAQ (reference sequence). CDR3 length equals 18 residues. In DNA, the CDR3 is TGTGCCAGCAGCCCTCTTAGGTCCATAGCGGTTAACACCGGGGAGCTGTTTTTT. Its translation: CASSPLRSIAVNTGELFF.